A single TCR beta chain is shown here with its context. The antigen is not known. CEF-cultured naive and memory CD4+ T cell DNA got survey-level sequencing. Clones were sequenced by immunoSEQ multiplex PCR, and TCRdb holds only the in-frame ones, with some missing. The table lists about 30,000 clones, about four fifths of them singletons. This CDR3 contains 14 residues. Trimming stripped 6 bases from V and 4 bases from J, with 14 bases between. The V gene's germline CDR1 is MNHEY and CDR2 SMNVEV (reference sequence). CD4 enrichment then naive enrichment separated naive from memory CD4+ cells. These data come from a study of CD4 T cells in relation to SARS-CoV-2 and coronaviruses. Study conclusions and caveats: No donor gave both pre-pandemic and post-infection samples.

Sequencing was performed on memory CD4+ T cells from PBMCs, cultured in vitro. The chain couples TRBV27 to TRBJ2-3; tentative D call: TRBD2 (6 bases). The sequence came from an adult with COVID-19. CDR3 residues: CASSSSGGADTQYF. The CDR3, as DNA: TGTGCCAGCAGCAGTAGCGGAGGGGCAGATACGCAGTATTTT.